This TCR beta chain was obtained from a study of blood T cell repertoires in COVID-19. Study overall: Spain, Italy and the United States supplied samples that represented acute and convalescent COVID-19. Sample material is recorded as cDNA or gDNA derived from T cells, B-cell-depleted T cells, or PBMCs.

In the authors' workflow: Reference gene primer amplification gave estimated nucleated cell counts. Libraries were prepared by immunoSEQ multiplex PCR; TCRdb keeps only in-frame clonotypes and omits some of them. Clone size and the V and J calls come from that table; the DNA yielded D and trimming. Seen here are 150,000 or so clones, roughly 88% observed once, and the top ten hold less than 3.5%. Between the trimmed V and J ends, which lost 0 bases and 0 bases, there was a span of 6 bases. In germline, CDR1 is SGHNT, CDR2 YYREEE (reference sequence). CDR3 length: 14 residues. This clonotype was sampled from a woman aged 60-75 years with acute or convalescent COVID-19. The sample was peripheral blood. This rearrangement joins TRBV5-4 to TRBJ1-1, with D hard to call. CDR3 protein: CASSLADMNTEAFF. DNA of the CDR3: TGTGCCAGCAGCTTGGCAGACATGAACACTGAAGCTTTCTTT.